The rows below give T cell receptor beta chains drawn from one sample of a study of blood T cell repertoires in COVID-19. TCRdb's table, derived via immunoSEQ multiplex PCR, lists solely in-frame clones and lacks some. The table has a few hundred thousand clones, roughly four fifths seen once. Source material: PBMCs or T cells enriched from blood (not recorded which). Source of these receptors: a middle-aged woman with acute COVID-19. CDR3s include the opening cysteine and the closing phenylalanine or tryptophan. D genes are given only for firm matches. Some rows have no size entry. The others give once, few or many, or a class for an expanded clone.

CASSPQDSGNTIYF,TGCGCCAGCAGCCCCCAGGACTCTGGAAACACCATATATTTT,-,-,14,TRBJ1-3,TRBV5-1
CASSVRTGLDSGANVLTF,TGCGCCAGCAGCGTACGGACAGGGCTAGACTCTGGGGCCAACGTCCTGACTTTC,-,TRBD1,18,TRBJ2-6,TRBV5-1
CASSQIGAPGHGYTF,TGTGCCAGCAGCCAGATTGGGGCCCCCGGGCATGGCTACACCTTC,once,-,15,TRBJ1-2,TRBV9
CASSPQGGYGYTF,TGTGCCAGCTCACCGCAGGGGGGCTATGGCTACACCTTC,-,TRBD1,13,TRBJ1-2,TRBV18
CASSHETSGYNEQFF,TGTGCCAGCTCACATGAGACTAGCGGATACAATGAGCAGTTCTTC,-,TRBD2,15,TRBJ2-1,TRBV2
CASSLPGGSKPGELFF,TGTGCCAGCAGCCTCCCGGGGGGATCTAAACCCGGGGAGCTGTTTTTT,-,TRBD2,16,TRBJ2-2,TRBV7-3
CAWRSYSGTDTQYF,TGTGCCTGGAGATCTTATTCCGGCACAGATACGCAGTATTTT,-,-,14,TRBJ2-3,TRBV30
CASSPPGRTYEQYF,TGTGCCAGCTCACCCCCCGGCAGGACCTACGAGCAGTACTTC,-,-,14,TRBJ2-7,TRBV18
CASNQDGTAYNSPLHF,TGTGCCAGCAACCAAGACGGGACAGCCTATAATTCACCCCTCCACTTT,-,TRBD1,16,TRBJ1-6,TRBV3-1/TRBV3-2
CASSTDFGKLFF,TGTGCCAGCTCAACGGACTTCGGGAAACTGTTTTTT,-,-,12,TRBJ1-4,TRBV28
CASSLRLAGGPDTQYF,TGTGCCAGCAGCTTGCGACTAGCGGGGGGGCCAGATACGCAGTATTTT,-,TRBD2,16,TRBJ2-3,TRBV7-6
CAGQLVQGTYNEQFF,TGTGCCGGCCAGTTGGTTCAGGGCACTTACAATGAGCAGTTCTTC,once,-,15,TRBJ2-1,TRBV21-1
CASSARTGGRADTQYF,TGTGCCAGCAGCGCTCGGACAGGGGGGAGGGCAGATACGCAGTATTTT,-,TRBD1,16,TRBJ2-3,TRBV5-4
CASSSLGQGPDTQYF,TGTGCCAGCAGCTCACTTGGACAGGGACCAGATACGCAGTATTTT,-,TRBD1,15,TRBJ2-3,TRBV28
CASSSSGGGLVGEQFF,TGTGCCAGCAGCTCAAGCGGAGGGGGCCTAGTCGGTGAGCAGTTCTTC,once,-,16,TRBJ2-1,TRBV9
CASPPGQGNQPQHF,TGTGCCAGCCCTCCGGGACAGGGCAATCAGCCCCAGCATTTT,few,TRBD1,14,TRBJ1-5,TRBV7-3
CASRESGTGEETQYF,TGTGCCAGCAGGGAGTCCGGGACAGGGGAAGAGACCCAGTACTTC,-,TRBD1,15,TRBJ2-5,TRBV6-5
CSASRGGYSSYNEQFF,TGCAGTGCTAGTCGCGGGGGCTATAGCTCCTACAATGAGCAGTTCTTC,-,-,16,TRBJ2-1,TRBV20-1
CASTLGATYVNQPQHF,TGTGCCAGCACCCTGGGGGCAACCTATGTCAATCAGCCCCAGCATTTT,-,-,16,TRBJ1-5,TRBV5-8
CASSSIALGEQYF,TGTGCCAGCAGCTCTATCGCCCTAGGCGAGCAGTACTTC,-,-,13,TRBJ2-7,TRBV7-3
CASSSRTSGRAGELFF,TGTGCCAGCAGCTCCCGGACTAGCGGGAGGGCCGGGGAGCTGTTTTTT,-,TRBD2,16,TRBJ2-2,TRBV9
CASSLDRRDRGQSTGAFF,TGTGCCAGCAGCTTAGATCGGCGGGACAGGGGGCAATCGACCGGGGCTTTCTTT,-,TRBD1,18,TRBJ1-1,TRBV11-2
CASSPASGANNQPQHF,TGTGCCAGCAGCCCTGCCTCAGGGGCCAATAATCAGCCCCAGCATTTT,-,-,16,TRBJ1-5,TRBV28
CASSSGGAGETQYF,TGCGCCAGCAGCTCAGGGGGCGCGGGGGAGACCCAGTACTTC,-,TRBD1,14,TRBJ2-5,TRBV5-1
CATSNRDNSNQPQHF,TGTGCCACCTCGAACCGGGACAATAGCAATCAGCCCCAGCATTTT,-,-,15,TRBJ1-5,TRBV7-8
CASSVDLGGTSGRAGEQFF,TGTGCCAGCAGCGTAGATCTTGGTGGGACTAGCGGGAGGGCGGGTGAGCAGTTCTTC,-,TRBD2,19,TRBJ2-1,TRBV9
CASSHYRDRTYNEQFF,TGCGCCAGCAGCCACTACCGGGACAGGACCTACAATGAGCAGTTCTTC,-,TRBD1,16,TRBJ2-1,TRBV4-1
CASSPAGADTQYF,TGTGCCAGCAGCCCCGCGGGGGCAGATACGCAGTATTTT,-,TRBD2,13,TRBJ2-3,TRBV27
CASSLAETGRNTIYF,TGTGCCAGCAGCTTAGCCGAGACAGGAAGAAACACCATATATTTT,-,-,15,TRBJ1-3,TRBV7-8
CASSLRGRNEQFF,TGTGCCAGCAGTTTGCGGGGGCGGAATGAGCAGTTCTTC,-,-,13,TRBJ2-1,TRBV12-3/TRBV12-4
CASSLGDRAWTGELFF,TGTGCCAGCAGCTTAGGGGACAGGGCGTGGACCGGGGAGCTGTTTTTT,few,TRBD1,16,TRBJ2-2,TRBV7-3
CASSLGGARGTQYF,TGTGCCAGCAGTTTAGGGGGGGCCAGGGGGACCCAGTACTTC,-,-,14,TRBJ2-5,TRBV28
CASTYANQPQHF,TGTGCCAGTACCTACGCGAATCAGCCCCAGCATTTT,-,-,12,TRBJ1-5,TRBV19
CASSLSTGVNEKLFF,TGCGCCAGCAGCCTCTCGACAGGGGTTAATGAAAAACTGTTTTTT,-,TRBD1,15,TRBJ1-4,TRBV5-1
CASSPGQGTNTEAFF,TGTGCCAGCAGCCCCGGACAGGGCACGAACACTGAAGCTTTCTTT,-,TRBD1,15,TRBJ1-1,TRBV7-9
CASSEPVGGGLGGNTIYF,TGTGCCAGCAGTGAACCAGTAGGGGGTGGACTTGGAGGAAACACCATATATTTT,-,-,18,TRBJ1-3,TRBV2
CSASPGTASKGYTF,TGCAGTGCTAGTCCCGGGACAGCCAGTAAGGGCTACACCTTC,-,TRBD1,14,TRBJ1-2,TRBV20-1
CASSIIGGKTEAFF,TGTGCCAGCAGTATTATAGGGGGCAAGACTGAAGCTTTCTTT,-,TRBD1,14,TRBJ1-1,TRBV28
CASSLDGHDRGNYGYTF,TGCGCCAGCAGCTTGGACGGACACGACAGGGGCAACTATGGCTACACCTTC,-,TRBD1,17,TRBJ1-2,TRBV5-1
CASSQVGGAGELFF,TGTGCCAGCAGCCAAGTCGGGGGGGCCGGGGAGCTGTTTTTT,-,TRBD2,14,TRBJ2-2,TRBV3-1/TRBV3-2
CASSPNFRDRNQPQHF,TGTGCCAGCAGCCCTAACTTCCGGGACAGAAATCAGCCCCAGCATTTT,-,TRBD1,16,TRBJ1-5,TRBV3-1/TRBV3-2
CASSIPNRGNAGGYTF,TGTGCCAGTAGTATCCCTAACAGGGGCAACGCGGGGGGCTACACCTTC,-,TRBD1,16,TRBJ1-2,TRBV19
CASSTTGGGNTEAFF,TGCGCCAGCAGTACCACAGGGGGCGGGAACACTGAAGCTTTCTTT,-,TRBD1,15,TRBJ1-1,TRBV5-1
CASSILTGVNYGYTF,TGCGCCAGCAGCATACTGACAGGGGTGAACTATGGCTACACCTTC,few,TRBD1,15,TRBJ1-2,TRBV5-1
CASSQGGGNGYTF,TGTGCCAGCAGCCAAGGAGGGGGTAATGGCTACACCTTC,-,-,13,TRBJ1-2,TRBV4-2
CASSLDTDYEQYF,TGTGCCAGCAGCTTAGACACCGACTACGAGCAGTACTTC,-,-,13,TRBJ2-7,TRBV7-8
CASSLRRTGGLEQFF,TGTGCCAGCAGCCTCCGAAGGACAGGGGGGCTTGAGCAGTTCTTC,-,TRBD1,15,TRBJ2-1,TRBV7-9
CASSPTGGVRYEQYF,TGTGCCAGCAGCCCCACAGGGGGCGTTAGATACGAGCAGTACTTC,-,TRBD1,15,TRBJ2-7,TRBV3-1/TRBV3-2
CASSQVVRSYEQYF,TGTGCCAGCAGCCAGGTTGTACGCTCCTACGAGCAGTACTTC,-,-,14,TRBJ2-7,TRBV7-2
CASSLGTGGYTEAFF,TGTGCCAGCAGCTTAGGTACAGGGGGGTACACTGAAGCTTTCTTT,-,TRBD1,15,TRBJ1-1,TRBV7-6
CASSSSGVLKAEAFF,-,-,-,15,TRBJ1-1,TRBV28
CAWSEGQGAETQYF,TGTGCCTGGAGTGAGGGGCAGGGGGCGGAGACCCAGTACTTC,-,TRBD1,14,TRBJ2-5,TRBV30
CASKGDYGYTF,TGTGCCAGCAAAGGGGATTATGGCTACACCTTC,-,-,11,TRBJ1-2,TRBV6-5
CASYRGGEKLFF,TGTGCCAGTTACAGGGGAGGCGAAAAACTGTTTTTT,once,TRBD1,12,TRBJ1-4,TRBV2
CASSYSRDSYEQYF,TGTGCCAGCAGTTACTCCAGGGATTCCTACGAGCAGTACTTC,-,-,14,TRBJ2-7,TRBV6-5
CASSQSRTSGSRGNYGYTF,TGCGCCAGCAGTCAGTCAAGGACAAGCGGGAGTAGGGGCAACTATGGCTACACCTTC,-,-,19,TRBJ1-2,TRBV23-1
CASQYSVSSTDTQYF,TGTGCCAGCCAATATAGCGTGTCTAGCACAGATACGCAGTATTTT,-,-,15,TRBJ2-3,TRBV6-4
CASSVGGDSPLHF,TGTGCCAGCAGCGTAGGGGGGGATTCACCCCTCCACTTT,-,-,13,TRBJ1-6,TRBV9
CASSPLGQGAQYF,TGTGCCAGCAGCCCCCTAGGACAGGGTGCGCAGTATTTT,few,TRBD1,13,TRBJ2-3,TRBV7-2
CAWSPRARGDEQFF,TGTGCCTGGAGCCCGAGGGCCAGAGGCGATGAGCAGTTCTTC,-,-,14,TRBJ2-1,TRBV30